The present T cell receptor beta chain was sequenced within a study of technical replicates of blood from several donors. Clones were sequenced by immunoSEQ multiplex PCR, and TCRdb holds only the in-frame ones, with some missing. The table records about 73,000 clones, approximately 93% of them present only once. The germline V gene encodes CDR1 SEHNR and CDR2 FQNEAQ (reference sequence). This CDR3 spans 15 amino acids. The V and J ends lost 5 bases and 4 bases, in that order; junction bases with no gene match: 6. The sequencing input was T cells isolated from PBMCs. The receptor's source is a human donor in good health. The chain combines TRBV7-9 with TRBJ2-7; 12 nucleotides match TRBD1. CDR3 DNA: TGTGCCAGCAGCATACCGGGACAGGGGGCTTACGAGCAGTACTTC. This encodes CASSIPGQGAYEQYF.